Listed below are T cell receptor beta chains from one sample, sequenced in a study of CD8 T cells in Susac syndrome. TCRdb processed the immunoSEQ multiplex PCR reads anew with MiXCR; each CDR3 protein has one entry. The profile shows roughly 180,000 distinct CDR3 sequences, about 94% of them singletons. Sequenced: CD4+ T cells from PBMCs. The origin of the receptors is a human donor with Susac syndrome. CDR3s include the opening cysteine and the closing phenylalanine or tryptophan. The order of the fields is clone size, V gene, J gene, D gene, CDR3 DNA, CDR3 protein. The D gene is left open where the match is weak. Some rows have no size entry. The others give once, few or many, or a class for an expanded clone.

clone size: -; V gene: TRBV19; J gene: TRBJ1-2; D gene: TRBD1; CDR3 DNA: TGTGCCAGTAGTATCCGGACAGGGGATGGCTACACCTTC; CDR3 protein: CASSIRTGDGYTF
clone size: -; V gene: TRBV14; J gene: TRBJ2-1; D gene: TRBD1; CDR3 DNA: TGTGCCAGCAGCCAGCTTAAGAAATCCGGGACAGATCTAAGCGAGCAGTTCTTC; CDR3 protein: CASSQLKKSGTDLSEQFF
clone size: -; V gene: TRBV19; J gene: TRBJ1-2; D gene: TRBD1; CDR3 DNA: TGTGCCAGTAGTATGGCGACAGGGCGCGGCTACACCTTC; CDR3 protein: CASSMATGRGYTF
clone size: -; V gene: TRBV30; J gene: TRBJ2-5; D gene: -; CDR3 DNA: TGTGCCTGGAGAAGTGCCGGACGAAAAGAGACCCAGTACTTC; CDR3 protein: CAWRSAGRKETQYF
clone size: -; V gene: TRBV15; J gene: TRBJ2-2; D gene: -; CDR3 DNA: TGTGCCACCAGCAGAGACAGGGAGGCCGGGGAGCTGTTTTTT; CDR3 protein: CATSRDREAGELFF
clone size: -; V gene: TRBV18; J gene: TRBJ2-1; D gene: TRBD1; CDR3 DNA: TGTGCCAGCTCACCCCCGGGACAGGGGGCAGGGGAGCAGTTCTTC; CDR3 protein: CASSPPGQGAGEQFF
clone size: -; V gene: TRBV20-1; J gene: TRBJ1-5; D gene: TRBD1; CDR3 DNA: TGCAGTGCTAGATCCGGGACAGGGGTTGACCAGCCCCAGCATTTT; CDR3 protein: CSARSGTGVDQPQHF
clone size: -; V gene: TRBV19; J gene: TRBJ2-5; D gene: TRBD2; CDR3 DNA: TGTGCCAGTAGAGAAAGGACTAGTGGAGAGACCCAGTACTTC; CDR3 protein: CASRERTSGETQYF
clone size: -; V gene: TRBV7-6; J gene: TRBJ2-3; D gene: -; CDR3 DNA: TGTGCCAGCAGCCCCCACGAGGGCACAGATACGCAGTATTTT; CDR3 protein: CASSPHEGTDTQYF
clone size: -; V gene: TRBV18; J gene: TRBJ1-1; D gene: -; CDR3 DNA: TGTGCCAGCTCACCAGCCCTTACAGGGAACACTGAAGCTTTCTTT; CDR3 protein: CASSPALTGNTEAFF
clone size: -; V gene: TRBV20-1; J gene: TRBJ2-1; D gene: TRBD2; CDR3 DNA: TGCAGTGCTCCAAATACGGGACTAGCGGGAGGGGGCTCCTACAATGAGCAGTTCTTC; CDR3 protein: CSAPNTGLAGGGSYNEQFF
clone size: -; V gene: TRBV6-2/TRBV6-3; J gene: TRBJ2-1; D gene: TRBD2; CDR3 DNA: TGTGCCAGCAGCCAGGACCGCGGGAGGGTTGAGCAGTTCTTC; CDR3 protein: CASSQDRGRVEQFF
clone size: -; V gene: TRBV20-1; J gene: TRBJ2-7; D gene: TRBD1; CDR3 DNA: TGCAGTGCACCTTACCGACAGGGATCCTACGAGCAGTACTTC; CDR3 protein: CSAPYRQGSYEQYF
clone size: -; V gene: TRBV2; J gene: TRBJ2-5; D gene: TRBD2; CDR3 DNA: TGTGCCAGCGTTCCGGGACTAGCAAGACGAGAGACCCAGTACTTC; CDR3 protein: CASVPGLARRETQYF
clone size: -; V gene: TRBV19; J gene: TRBJ2-2; D gene: TRBD1; CDR3 DNA: TGTGCCAGTAAAGGGACAGGGCCCGGGGAGCTGTTTTTT; CDR3 protein: CASKGTGPGELFF
clone size: once; V gene: TRBV20-1; J gene: TRBJ1-6; D gene: -; CDR3 DNA: TGCAGTGCTAGCCCGGACAGTCAAACCTATAATTCACCCCTCCACTTT; CDR3 protein: CSASPDSQTYNSPLHF
clone size: -; V gene: TRBV5-4; J gene: TRBJ1-5; D gene: -; CDR3 DNA: TGTGCCAGCAGCTTGGGGGAGGGGCCCCAGCATTTT; CDR3 protein: CASSLGEGPQHF
clone size: -; V gene: TRBV7-9; J gene: TRBJ2-2; D gene: TRBD1; CDR3 DNA: TGTGCCAGCAGCTGGGGGACAGCGAACACCGGGGAGCTGTTTTTT; CDR3 protein: CASSWGTANTGELFF
clone size: -; V gene: TRBV7-8; J gene: TRBJ2-7; D gene: TRBD2; CDR3 DNA: TGTGCCAGCAGCCCCCTCGCGGGGGGGATAGGCGAGCAGTACTTC; CDR3 protein: CASSPLAGGIGEQYF
clone size: -; V gene: TRBV9; J gene: TRBJ2-3; D gene: TRBD1; CDR3 DNA: TGTGCCAGCAGCGGGAGGACAGGGTTTAGCACAGATACGCAGTATTTT; CDR3 protein: CASSGRTGFSTDTQYF
clone size: -; V gene: TRBV2; J gene: TRBJ1-6; D gene: -; CDR3 DNA: TGTGCCAGCAGTGACGACGGGGGGGGATCACCCCTCCACTTT; CDR3 protein: CASSDDGGGSPLHF
clone size: few; V gene: TRBV2; J gene: TRBJ2-7; D gene: -; CDR3 DNA: TGTGCCAGCAGTCGAGGTCAGAACTACGAGCAGTACTTC; CDR3 protein: CASSRGQNYEQYF
clone size: -; V gene: TRBV4-3; J gene: TRBJ2-1; D gene: -; CDR3 DNA: TGCGCCAGCAGCCAAGAGCGGAGGAGCTACAATGAGCAGTTCTTC; CDR3 protein: CASSQERRSYNEQFF
clone size: -; V gene: TRBV20-1; J gene: TRBJ1-2; D gene: TRBD1; CDR3 DNA: TGCAGTGCTCCTGGGGACAGGGACTATGGCTACACCTTC; CDR3 protein: CSAPGDRDYGYTF
clone size: -; V gene: TRBV28; J gene: TRBJ2-7; D gene: TRBD1; CDR3 DNA: TGTGCCAGCAGATCAGGGGGTTATTCTACGAGGGAGCAGTACTTC; CDR3 protein: CASRSGGYSTREQYF
clone size: -; V gene: TRBV18; J gene: TRBJ2-7; D gene: TRBD1; CDR3 DNA: TGTGCCAGCTCCCCCCAGGGGGTAAGGTACGAGCAGTACTTC; CDR3 protein: CASSPQGVRYEQYF
clone size: -; V gene: TRBV6-6; J gene: TRBJ1-6; D gene: -; CDR3 DNA: TGTGCCAGCGGGCCCCCGGGAGTTTATAATTCACCCCTCCACTTT; CDR3 protein: CASGPPGVYNSPLHF
clone size: -; V gene: TRBV3-1; J gene: TRBJ1-1; D gene: TRBD1; CDR3 DNA: TGTGCCAGCAGCCAAGATTGGGGACAGGGCACTGAAGCTTTCTTT; CDR3 protein: CASSQDWGQGTEAFF
clone size: -; V gene: TRBV20-1; J gene: TRBJ2-3; D gene: -; CDR3 DNA: TGCAGTGCTAGAGGCCTAGCTAGCCACACAGATACGCAGTATTTT; CDR3 protein: CSARGLASHTDTQYF
clone size: once; V gene: TRBV2; J gene: TRBJ1-2; D gene: TRBD1; CDR3 DNA: TGTGCCAGCAGTGACAGGGGGCCAAACTATGGCTACACCTTC; CDR3 protein: CASSDRGPNYGYTF
clone size: -; V gene: TRBV25-1; J gene: TRBJ2-1; D gene: -; CDR3 DNA: TGTGCCAGCAGTGAATTGGGACTTTCCTCCTACAATGAGCAGTTCTTC; CDR3 protein: CASSELGLSSYNEQFF
clone size: -; V gene: TRBV28; J gene: TRBJ1-5; D gene: -; CDR3 DNA: TGTGCCAGCAGTTTACGATGGCGGGGCGTCAATCAGCCCCAGCATTTT; CDR3 protein: CASSLRWRGVNQPQHF
clone size: once; V gene: TRBV27; J gene: TRBJ2-7; D gene: TRBD2; CDR3 DNA: TGTGCCAGCAGTTTATCTGTGACTAGCGACTACGAGCAGTACTTC; CDR3 protein: CASSLSVTSDYEQYF
clone size: -; V gene: TRBV20-1; J gene: TRBJ1-4; D gene: -; CDR3 DNA: TGCAGTGCGAAGCCCGACTCAACTAATGAAAAACTGTTTTTT; CDR3 protein: CSAKPDSTNEKLFF
clone size: -; V gene: TRBV18; J gene: TRBJ2-1; D gene: -; CDR3 DNA: TGTGCCAGCTCACCGACAAATTCTAATAATGAGCAGTTCTTC; CDR3 protein: CASSPTNSNNEQFF
clone size: -; V gene: TRBV30; J gene: TRBJ1-1; D gene: -; CDR3 DNA: TGTGCCTGGAGCCAACAGGTCCAGGGGGAAGCTTTCTTT; CDR3 protein: CAWSQQVQGEAFF
clone size: -; V gene: TRBV13; J gene: TRBJ1-2; D gene: -; CDR3 DNA: TGTGCCAGCAGCCCTTACTCAGACTATGGCTACACCTTC; CDR3 protein: CASSPYSDYGYTF